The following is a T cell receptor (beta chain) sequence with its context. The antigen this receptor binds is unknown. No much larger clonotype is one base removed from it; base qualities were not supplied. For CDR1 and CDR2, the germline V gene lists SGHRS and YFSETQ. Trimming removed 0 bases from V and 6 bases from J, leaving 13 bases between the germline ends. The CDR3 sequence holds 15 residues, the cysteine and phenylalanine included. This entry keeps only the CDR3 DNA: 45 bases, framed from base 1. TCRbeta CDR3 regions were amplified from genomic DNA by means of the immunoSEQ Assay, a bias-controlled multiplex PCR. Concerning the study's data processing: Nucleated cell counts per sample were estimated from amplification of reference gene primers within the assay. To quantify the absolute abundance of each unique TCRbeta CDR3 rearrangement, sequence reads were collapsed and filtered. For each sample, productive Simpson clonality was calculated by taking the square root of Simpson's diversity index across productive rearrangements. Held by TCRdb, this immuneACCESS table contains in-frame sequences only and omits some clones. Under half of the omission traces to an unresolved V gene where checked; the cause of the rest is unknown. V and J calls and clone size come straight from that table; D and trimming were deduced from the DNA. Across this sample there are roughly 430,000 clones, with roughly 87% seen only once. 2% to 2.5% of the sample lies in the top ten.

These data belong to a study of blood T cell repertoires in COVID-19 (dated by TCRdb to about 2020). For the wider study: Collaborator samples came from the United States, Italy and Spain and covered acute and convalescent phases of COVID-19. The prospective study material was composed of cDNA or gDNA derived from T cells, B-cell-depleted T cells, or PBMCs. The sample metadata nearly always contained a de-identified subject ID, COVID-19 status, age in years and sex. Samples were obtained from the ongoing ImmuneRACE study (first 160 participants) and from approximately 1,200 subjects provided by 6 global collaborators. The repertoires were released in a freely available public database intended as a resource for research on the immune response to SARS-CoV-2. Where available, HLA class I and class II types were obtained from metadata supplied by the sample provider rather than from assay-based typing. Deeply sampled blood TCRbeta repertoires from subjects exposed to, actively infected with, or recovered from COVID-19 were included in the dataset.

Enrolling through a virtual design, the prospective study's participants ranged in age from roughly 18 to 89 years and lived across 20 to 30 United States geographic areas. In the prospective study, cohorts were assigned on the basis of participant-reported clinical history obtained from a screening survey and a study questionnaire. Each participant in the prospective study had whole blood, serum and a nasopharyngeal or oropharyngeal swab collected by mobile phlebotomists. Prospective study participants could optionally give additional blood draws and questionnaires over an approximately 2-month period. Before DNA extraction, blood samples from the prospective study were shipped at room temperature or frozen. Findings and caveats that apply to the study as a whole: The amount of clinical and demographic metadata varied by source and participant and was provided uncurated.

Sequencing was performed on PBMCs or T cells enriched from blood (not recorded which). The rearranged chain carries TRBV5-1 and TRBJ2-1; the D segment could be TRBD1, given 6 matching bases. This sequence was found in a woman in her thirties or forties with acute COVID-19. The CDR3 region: CASSLAQGYFNEQFF. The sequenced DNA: TGCGCCAGCAGCTTGGCTCAGGGGTATTTCAATGAGCAGTTCTTC.